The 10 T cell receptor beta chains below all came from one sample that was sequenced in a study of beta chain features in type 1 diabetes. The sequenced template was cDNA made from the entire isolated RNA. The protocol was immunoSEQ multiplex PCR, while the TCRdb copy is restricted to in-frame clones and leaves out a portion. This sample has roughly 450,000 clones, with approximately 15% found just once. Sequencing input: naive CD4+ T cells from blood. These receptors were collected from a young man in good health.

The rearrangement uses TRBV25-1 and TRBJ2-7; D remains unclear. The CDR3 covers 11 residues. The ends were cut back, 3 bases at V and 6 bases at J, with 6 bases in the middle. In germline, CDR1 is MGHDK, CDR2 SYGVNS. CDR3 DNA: TGTGCCAGCAGTGAGCTCCGCGAGCAGTACTTC. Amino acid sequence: CASSELREQYF.

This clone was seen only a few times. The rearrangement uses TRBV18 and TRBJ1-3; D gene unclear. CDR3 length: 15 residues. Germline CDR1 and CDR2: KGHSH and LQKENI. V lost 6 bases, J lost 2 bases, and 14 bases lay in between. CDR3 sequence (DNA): TGTGCCAGCTCCATCGGGCCTCGGACTGGAAACACCATATATTTT. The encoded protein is CASSIGPRTGNTIYF.

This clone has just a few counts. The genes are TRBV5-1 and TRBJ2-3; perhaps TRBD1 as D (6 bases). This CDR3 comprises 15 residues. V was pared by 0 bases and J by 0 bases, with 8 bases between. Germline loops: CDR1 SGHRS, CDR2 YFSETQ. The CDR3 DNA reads TGCGCCAGCAGCTTGGAGGGGGTCAGCACAGATACGCAGTATTTT. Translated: CASSLEGVSTDTQYF.

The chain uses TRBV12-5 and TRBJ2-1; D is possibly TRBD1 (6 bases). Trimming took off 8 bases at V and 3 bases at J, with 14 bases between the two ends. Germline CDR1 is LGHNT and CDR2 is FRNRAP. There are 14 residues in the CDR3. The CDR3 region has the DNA TGTGCTAGTTCTCCGCGACAGGACTACAATGAGCAGTTCTTC. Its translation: CASSPRQDYNEQFF.

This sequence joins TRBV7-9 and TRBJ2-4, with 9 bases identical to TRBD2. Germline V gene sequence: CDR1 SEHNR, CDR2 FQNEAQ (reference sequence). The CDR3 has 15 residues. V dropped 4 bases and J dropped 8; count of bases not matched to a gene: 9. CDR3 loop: CASSSRLAGTDIQYF. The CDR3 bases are TGTGCCAGCAGCTCCCGGCTAGCGGGGACAGACATTCAGTACTTC.

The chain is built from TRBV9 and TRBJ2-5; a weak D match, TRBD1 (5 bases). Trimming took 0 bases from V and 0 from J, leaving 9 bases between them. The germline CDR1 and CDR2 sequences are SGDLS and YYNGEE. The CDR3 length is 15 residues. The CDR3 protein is CASSVAPGYQETQYF. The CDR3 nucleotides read TGTGCCAGCAGCGTAGCCCCAGGGTACCAAGAGACCCAGTACTTC.

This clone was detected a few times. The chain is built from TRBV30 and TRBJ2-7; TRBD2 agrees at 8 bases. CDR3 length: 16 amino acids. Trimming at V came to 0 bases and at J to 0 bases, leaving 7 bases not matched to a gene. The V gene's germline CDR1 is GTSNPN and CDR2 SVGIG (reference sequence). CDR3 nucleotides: TGTGCCTGGAGTGTAGGAGCGGGAGTGACCTCCTACGAGCAGTACGTC. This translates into CAWSVGAGVTSYEQYV.

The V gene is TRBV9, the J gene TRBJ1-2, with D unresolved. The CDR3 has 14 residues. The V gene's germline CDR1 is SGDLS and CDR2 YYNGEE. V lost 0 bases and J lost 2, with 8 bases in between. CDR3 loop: CASSVEAENYGYTF. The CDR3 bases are TGTGCCAGCAGCGTAGAGGCAGAGAACTATGGCTACACCTTC.

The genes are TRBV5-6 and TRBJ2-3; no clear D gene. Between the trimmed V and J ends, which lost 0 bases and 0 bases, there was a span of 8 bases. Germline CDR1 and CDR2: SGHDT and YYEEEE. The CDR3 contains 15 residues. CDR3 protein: CASSLGSSSTDTQYF. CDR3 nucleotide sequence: TGTGCCAGCAGCTTGGGCAGTTCTAGCACAGATACGCAGTATTTT.

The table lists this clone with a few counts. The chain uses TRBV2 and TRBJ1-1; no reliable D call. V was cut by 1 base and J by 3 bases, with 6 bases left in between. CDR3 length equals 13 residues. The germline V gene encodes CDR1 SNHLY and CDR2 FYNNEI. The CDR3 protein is CASSEGRDTEAFF. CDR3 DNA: TGTGCCAGCAGTGAAGGGCGGGACACTGAAGCTTTCTTT.